This TCR beta chain was sequenced for a study of T cell responses to AZD1222 COVID-19 vaccine (dated by TCRdb to about 2021). Some background on the complete study: AZD1222 recipients with second doses at about 4 weeks or about 12 weeks were pooled, because spike-specific TCR depth and breadth did not differ between schedules. Enrollment into the trials was organized by age into subgroups of 18-55, 56-69 and 70-plus years, and those subgroups contained roughly 140, 27 and 60 TCR-sequenced participants, respectively. A total of 230 to 250 trial participants underwent TCR sequencing, of whom about 200 received two doses of AZD1222 and approximately 25 received two doses of the MenACWY control vaccine.

The CDR3 regions of human TCRbeta chains were subjected to immunosequencing. As for how the authors treated the data: TCRs in the repertoires were compared against a reference library of SARS-CoV-2-specific TCRs that had been generated with the MIRA antigen-specificity platform. Breadth was defined as the fraction of unique TCRs that were SARS-CoV-2-associated, and depth was defined as the fraction of total T cells that were SARS-CoV-2-associated. Using the MIRA data, every spike-specific TCR was mapped to the spike region that the TCR reacted to and assigned to either a CD4 or a CD8 class. Log10-transformed breadth and depth values were compared by one-way ANOVA with Sidak's multiple comparisons tests. TCRdb stores this immuneACCESS table with in-frame sequences only. Part of the clones is absent; in the studies checked, under half of the shortfall reflects unresolved V genes, and no reason is known for the rest. V and J calls and clone size follow that table, whereas D and trimming were derived from the DNA. Recorded for this sample are 90,000 to 100,000 clones; around 90% of them occurred a single time. Jointly, the top ten make up about 2.9% of the sample.

Overall results and qualifications from the work: Vaccine-associated CD4 TCRs spanned the whole spike protein, with dominant responses in regions 160-218 and 743-854. Epitopes outside the regions mutated in the B.1.351 and B.1.1.7 variants were reportedly recognized by nearly half of the unique spike-specific TCRs. After two AZD1222 doses, both the breadth and the depth of spike-specific TCRs were significantly higher than at day 0 and than in MenACWY recipients. Most participants were white British and females outnumbered males, and the authors suggested that clonal diversity may have been underestimated. Conclusions about previously exposed vaccinees were limited because only a handful of AZD1222 recipients were SARS-CoV-2 seropositive at baseline. Because no day 14 peak-response samples were available, repertoires were characterized only after the peak T cell response. In the small 56-69-year group, the increase in depth fell short of significance, most likely because of low power.

Notes on this clone: No antigen is known for it. Base qualities were left out, and no much larger clone turns up one base away.

CDR1 and CDR2 are drawn from the germline V gene: MNHEY, SVGEGT. The CDR3 spans 17 residues, from the cysteine through the phenylalanine. CDR3 DNA only is kept here, 51 bases in frame from base 1. V is pruned by 2 bases and J by 1 base, leaving 8 bases of the junction without a gene match. In the paper's terms, the time point label means: baseline before first vaccination. Samples from vaccinated people were obtained from the UK trials COV001 and COV002, which included a single-blind randomized controlled phase 2/3 trial of AZD1222 (ChAdOx1 nCoV-19) in healthy adults. For TCRbeta chain sequencing, PBMC samples were collected from trial participants at day 0 and at day 28 after the second dose.

This material consisted of peripheral blood, taken on day 0 of AZD1222 vaccination. This clonotype originated in an adult in good health. The sequence joins TRBV6-2 or TRBV6-3 to TRBJ2-5, and 9 junctional nucleotides match TRBD1. Here is the DNA: TGTGCCAGCAGTTACGGGGGACAGGGTAGGCTCCAAGAGACCCAGTACTTC. This encodes CASSYGGQGRLQETQYF.